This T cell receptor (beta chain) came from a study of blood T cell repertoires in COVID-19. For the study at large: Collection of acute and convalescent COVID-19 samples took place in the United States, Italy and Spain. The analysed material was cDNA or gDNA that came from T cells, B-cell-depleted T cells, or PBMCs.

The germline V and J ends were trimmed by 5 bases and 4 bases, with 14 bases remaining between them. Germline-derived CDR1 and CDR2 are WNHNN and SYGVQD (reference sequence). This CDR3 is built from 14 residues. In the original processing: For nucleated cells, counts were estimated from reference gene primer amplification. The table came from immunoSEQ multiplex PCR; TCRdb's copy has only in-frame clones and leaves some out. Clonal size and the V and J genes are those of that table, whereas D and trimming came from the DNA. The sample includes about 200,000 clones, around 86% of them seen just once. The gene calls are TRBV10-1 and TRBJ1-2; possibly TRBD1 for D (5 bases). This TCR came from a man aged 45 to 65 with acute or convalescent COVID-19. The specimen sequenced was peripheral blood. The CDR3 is CASSFSRDSYGYTF. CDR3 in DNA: TGCGCCAGCAGTTTCTCCAGGGATAGCTATGGCTACACCTTC.